Below, 22 T cell receptor beta chains from the same sample are listed, as sequenced in a study of blood T cell repertoires in COVID-19 (dated by TCRdb to 2020 to 2021). Libraries were prepared through the immunoSEQ multiplex PCR assay. TCRdb's version of the immuneACCESS table is confined to in-frame rearrangements and falls short of the full clone set. An unresolved V gene accounts for under half of the shortfall where checked; the remainder is of unknown origin. The sample table holds approximately 390,000 clones, of which about 87% were seen once. The ten largest clonotypes hold approximately 2.4% of the sample. Sequencing used peripheral blood. The receptors stem from a woman aged 60-75 years with COVID-19, enrolled during active disease.

The gene calls are TRBV19 and TRBJ2-6, with a possible D match to TRBD2 (5 bases). Trimming left V 3 bases short and J 3 bases short, with 9 bases between. CDR1 LNHDA and CDR2 SQIVND come from the germline V gene (reference sequence). The CDR3 extends over 15 amino acids. In nucleotides, the CDR3 is TGTGCCAGTAGTATCGGAGGAGGTGGGGCCAACGTCCTGACTTTC. It codes for CASSIGGGGANVLTF. The full variable domain, in which reference TRBV19 and TRBJ2-6 provide the parts outside the CDR3, is DGGITQSPKYLFRKEGQNVTLSCEQNLNHDAMYWYRQDPGQGLRLIYYSQIVNDFQKGDIAEGYSVSREKKESFPLTVTSAQKNPTAFYLCASSIGGGGANVLTFGAGSRLTVL.

The genes are TRBV5-8 and TRBJ2-7, with 7 nucleotides matching TRBD2. Germline CDR1 reads SGHTS; CDR2 reads YDEGEE. The ends lost 4 bases at V and 3 bases at J; junction bases unmatched: 10. The CDR3 totals 15 residues. CDR3 in DNA: TGTGCCAGCAGCCGAGGTCTAGCGGCTTTCTACGAGCAGTACTTC. Translated: CASSRGLAAFYEQYF. Looking up the rest from reference TRBV5-8 and TRBJ2-7 gives the full variable domain: EAGVTQSPTHLIKTRGQQATLRCSPISGHTSVYWYQQALGLGLQFLLWYDEGEERNRGNFPPRFSGRQFPNYSSELNVNALELEDSALYLCASSRGLAAFYEQYFGPGTRLTVT.

The genes are TRBV19 and TRBJ1-2, with a weak D call TRBD1 (5 bases). The CDR3 loop spans 13 amino acids. Germline V gives CDR1 LNHDA, CDR2 SQIVND (reference sequence). Trimming stripped 6 bases from V and 7 bases from J, with 15 bases between. CDR3 in DNA: TGTGCCAGTAGGGAGGGGTCAGGGAGTGGCTACACCTTC. This gives the protein CASREGSGSGYTF.

The chain employs TRBV28 and TRBJ1-3, with D maybe TRBD1 (6 bases). Looked up from germline, CDR1 is MDHEN and CDR2 is SYDVKM. V was shortened by 5 bases and J by 0 bases, with 14 bases between the two germline ends. This CDR3 is 16 amino acids long. The CDR3 sequence: CASSDPRGASGNTIYF. CDR3 bases: TGTGCCAGCAGTGATCCCCGGGGGGCCTCTGGAAACACCATATATTTT.

The chain has TRBV7-8 and TRBJ1-6; TRBD1 is a possible D gene (5 bases). The CDR3 sequence is 15 residues long. Trimming shortened V by 5 bases and J by 9 bases, and 17 bases separated the two germline ends. Germline V gene sequence: CDR1 SGHVS, CDR2 FQNEAQ. The CDR3 loop reads CASSPGGGRVSPLHF. As DNA, the CDR3 is TGTGCCAGCAGCCCGGGGGGGGGAAGGGTTTCACCCCTCCACTTT. Complete variable domain (other parts from reference TRBV7-8 and TRBJ1-6): GAGVSQSPRYKVAKRGQDVALRCDPISGHVSLFWYQQALGQGPEFLTYFQNEAQLDKSGLPSDRFFAERPEGSVSTLKIQRTQQEDSAVYLCASSPGGGRVSPLHFGNGTRLTVT.

The chain employs TRBV7-8 and TRBJ1-3, with D perhaps matching TRBD1 (6 bases). Per the germline V gene, CDR1 is SGHVS and CDR2 is FQNEAQ. V lost 5 bases to trimming and J lost 1 base, with 15 bases between them. This CDR3 region has 16 residues. The CDR3 sequence: CASSNYRAPSGNTIYF. Written as DNA, the CDR3 is TGTGCCAGCAGCAACTACAGGGCTCCATCTGGAAACACCATATATTTT.

This chain links TRBV27 with TRBJ2-7; 7 positions match TRBD1. CDR3 length: 15 residues. Germline CDR1 and CDR2: MNHEY and SMNVEV (reference sequence). Trimming removed 6 bases from V and 3 bases from J; junction bases left unmatched: 11. DNA for the CDR3: TGTGCCAGCAGGGAACAGGGGAACCCCAACTACGAGCAGTACTTC. Its translation is CASREQGNPNYEQYF.

This clone was counted a single time. This sequence joins TRBV7-2 and TRBJ2-5; 8 positions agree with TRBD2. The germline V gene has CDR1 SGHTA and CDR2 FQGNSA. After removal of 9 bases from V and 5 bases from J, the junction contained 8 bases not matched to a gene. The CDR3 has 13 amino acids. As DNA, the CDR3 is TGTGCCAGTTTAGCGGGGCCCGGGGAGACCCAGTACTTC. Its protein product is CASLAGPGETQYF.

This sequence joins TRBV7-9 and TRBJ2-7; D is undetermined. This CDR3 is 13 amino acids long. The germline gives CDR1 SEHNR, CDR2 FQNEAQ (reference sequence). Trimming took 3 bases from V and 1 from J, leaving 7 bases between them. The CDR3 is CASSFAGSYEQYF. DNA for the CDR3: TGTGCCAGCAGCTTCGCAGGATCCTACGAGCAGTACTTC.

This clone was recorded only once. The rearrangement links TRBV21-1 to TRBJ1-6; the D call TRBD1 from the table was never checked on the DNA. TRBV21-1 is noted as a pseudogene. CDR3 size: 17 residues. The CDR3: CASRRTGAHSYNSPLHF. Here the CDR3 DNA reads TGTGCCAGCAGAAGGACAGGGGCTCACTCCTATAATTCACCCCTCCACTTT.

There are a few counts of this clone. V usage is TRBV9 and J usage is TRBJ1-2, with TRBD1 matching over 8 bases. CDR3 length: 16 amino acids. With 4 bases clipped from V and 2 bases from J, the junction kept 10 bases outside the gene matches. CDR1 SGDLS and CDR2 YYNGEE come from the germline V gene. In DNA form, the CDR3 reads TGTGCCAGCAGCATGACACAGGGGGGTTCCAACTATGGCTACACCTTC. Amino acid sequence: CASSMTQGGSNYGYTF.

The chain is built from TRBV5-1 and TRBJ1-4, with D possibly being TRBD1 (5 bases). This CDR3 contains 13 residues. Per germline, CDR1 SGHRS and CDR2 YFSETQ. Trimming removed 4 bases at V and 8 bases at J, with 12 bases between. This CDR3 is CASSRGVREKLFF. The CDR3 bases are TGCGCCAGCAGCCGGGGGGTACGAGAAAAACTGTTTTTT.

V usage is TRBV7-9 and J usage is TRBJ2-3, with D possibly being TRBD2 (6 bases). V was shortened by 5 bases and J by 4 bases, with 19 bases between the two germline ends. CDR3 size: 16 residues. Germline loops: CDR1 SEHNR, CDR2 FQNEAQ (reference sequence). DNA of the CDR3: TGTGCCAGCAGCCCCTTGGGAGCGGGTATCGCAGATACGCAGTATTTT. Translated, it gives CASSPLGAGIADTQYF.

CDR3 protein: CASSQSFSYGYTF. The DNA for the CDR3 is TGTGCCAGCAGCCAATCTTTTAGCTATGGCTACACCTTC. The rearrangement links TRBV3-1 (or the pseudogene TRBV3-2) to TRBJ1-2; D gene ambiguous. V lost 2 bases, J lost 4 bases, and 8 bases lay in between. The CDR3 spans 13 residues. Germline V CDR1 and CDR2: LGHDT, YNNKEL (reference sequence).

Details on this clone: The junction and the germline gene differ at one end; a read error may be behind it. The chain uses TRBV9 and TRBJ1-2, with 10 bases aligning to TRBD1. CDR1 SGDLS and CDR2 YYNGEE come from the germline V gene. The CDR3 length is 16 residues. The CDR3 reads CASSAGSWRQGAILAF. CDR3 nucleotide sequence: TGTGCCAGCAGCGCAGGATCTTGGAGACAGGGGGCTATTCTCGCCTTC.

A single count supports this clone. This rearrangement joins TRBV19 to TRBJ1-1; no clear D. CDR1 and CDR2 (germline): LNHDA, SQIVND (reference sequence). This CDR3 has 13 amino acids. Trimming took off 7 bases at V and 0 bases at J, with 9 bases between the two ends. CDR3 sequence: CASKEFLNTEAFF. As DNA, the CDR3 is TGTGCCAGTAAGGAGTTCCTGAACACTGAAGCTTTCTTT.

V and J are TRBV10-2 and TRBJ2-6, with D hard to call. Deletions cut 10 bases from V and 2 bases from J, with 15 bases between. This CDR3 is 15 amino acids long. The germline gives CDR1 WSHSY, CDR2 SAAADI. For the CDR3, the DNA is TGCGCCATCCTAGATGACTCTCCTGGGGCCAACGTCCTGACTTTC. The encoded protein is CAILDDSPGANVLTF.

The chain links TRBV5-1 to TRBJ1-3; maybe TRBD1 (5 bases). Between the trimmed V and J ends, which lost 0 bases and 0 bases, there was a span of 19 bases. This CDR3 contains 19 residues. Germline V gene lookup returns CDR1 SGHRS and CDR2 YFSETQ. The chain's CDR3 is CASSLGTSFLSRSGNTIYF. The CDR3 bases are TGCGCCAGCAGCTTGGGGACATCGTTTCTTTCCCGCTCTGGAAACACCATATATTTT.

This clone appeared once. The J gene is TRBJ1-1, the V gene TRBV5-1, with 8 positions matching TRBD1. J gave up 2 bases and V 4 bases, and 4 bases lay outside the gene matches. The CDR3 has 14 amino acids. Germline V gene sequence: CDR1 SGHRS, CDR2 YFSETQ. CDR3 in amino acids: CASSIQGGNTEAFF. The CDR3 DNA reads as TGCGCCAGCAGCATACAGGGGGGCAACACTGAAGCTTTCTTT.

V is TRBV7-2 and J is TRBJ2-5, with 9 bases identical to TRBD2. Germline values: CDR1 SGHTA, CDR2 FQGNSA. The J segment lost 5 bases and the V segment lost 5 bases, leaving 9 bases of the junction unmatched. The CDR3 is made up of 15 amino acids. The CDR3 is CASSPVVAGVETQYF. CDR3 bases: TGTGCCAGCAGCCCGGTGGTAGCGGGGGTTGAGACCCAGTACTTC.

The chain carries TRBV9 and TRBJ1-1; TRBD1 might be the D (6 bases). CDR1 and CDR2 (germline): SGDLS, YYNGEE. The CDR3 runs to 16 residues. The V and J ends lost 0 bases and 0 bases respectively, with 12 bases between them. The CDR3 DNA sequence: TGTGCCAGCAGCGTAGGGCCGACAGGTTTGAACACTGAAGCTTTCTTT. Protein sequence: CASSVGPTGLNTEAFF.

The chain carries TRBV7-9 and TRBJ2-1; 9 nucleotides match TRBD1. V dropped 5 bases and J dropped 4; count of bases not matched to a gene: 6. The CDR3 is 15 amino acids. The germline gives CDR1 SEHNR, CDR2 FQNEAQ (reference sequence). The CDR3 loop is CASSHGTGSYNEQFF. The CDR3 DNA sequence: TGTGCCAGCAGCCACGGGACAGGGTCATACAATGAGCAGTTCTTC. Complete variable domain (other parts from reference TRBV7-9 and TRBJ2-1): DTGVSQNPRHKITKRGQNVTFRCDPISEHNRLYWYRQTLGQGPEFLTYFQNEAQLEKSRLLSDRFSAERPKGSFSTLEIQRTEQGDSAMYLCASSHGTGSYNEQFFGPGTRLTVL.